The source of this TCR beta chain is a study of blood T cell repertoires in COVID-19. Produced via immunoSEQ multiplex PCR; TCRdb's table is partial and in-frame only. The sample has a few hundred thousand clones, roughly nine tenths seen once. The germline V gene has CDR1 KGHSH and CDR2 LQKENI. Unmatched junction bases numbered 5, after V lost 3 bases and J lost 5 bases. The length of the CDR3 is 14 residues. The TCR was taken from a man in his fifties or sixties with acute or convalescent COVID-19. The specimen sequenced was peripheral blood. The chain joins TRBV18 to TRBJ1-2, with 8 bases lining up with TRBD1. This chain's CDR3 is CASSPDRQGYGYTF. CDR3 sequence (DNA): TGTGCCAGCTCACCCGATCGACAGGGGTATGGCTACACCTTC. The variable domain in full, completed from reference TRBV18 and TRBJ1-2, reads NAGVMQNPRHLVRRRGQEARLRCSPMKGHSHVYWYRQLPEEGLKFMVYLQKENIIDESGMPKERFSAEFPKEGPSILRIQQVVRGDSAAYFCASSPDRQGYGYTFGSGTRLTVV.